These 16 T cell receptor beta chains were all obtained from the same sample, sequenced in a study of cytomegalovirus exposure and HLA in healthy donors. This PCR relied on a set of 60 Vbeta primers and 13 Jbeta primers. Using immunoSEQ multiplex PCR, the repertoire was profiled, and TCRdb retains in-frame clones only, with some absent. The sample has 130,000 to 150,000 clones, 80% to 90% seen once. Sequencing was performed on PBMCs. Receptor source: a woman in her 40s in good health and CMV-seropositive.

This clone was seen a handful of times. The chain is built from TRBV29-1 and TRBJ2-1, with 8 nucleotides matching TRBD2. This CDR3 is 15 amino acids long. CDR1 and CDR2 (germline): SQVTM, ANQGSEA. J was trimmed by 9 bases and V by 7 bases; bases with no gene match: 17. CDR3 in DNA: TGCAGCGCCCGCGGGGGGCCTGGGGGAATAAGTGAGCAGTTCTTC. The encoded protein is CSARGGPGGISEQFF.

The J gene is TRBJ2-3, the V gene TRBV6-6; D gene uncertain. The ends were cut back, 7 bases at V and 2 bases at J, with 4 bases in the middle. The V gene's germline CDR1 is MNHNY and CDR2 SVGAGI (reference sequence). The CDR3 has 11 residues. The DNA for the CDR3 is TGTGCCAGCACCCACACAGATACGCAGTATTTT. It translates to CASTHTDTQYF.

The gene calls are TRBV13 and TRBJ2-5; D is ambiguous. The end of the DNA is better explained by TRBJ2-7, so the J call may be wrong. This CDR3 is 12 amino acids long. Germline values: CDR1 PRHDT, CDR2 FYEKMQ (reference sequence). The CDR3 sequence is CASSRRSYEQYF. The CDR3, as DNA: TGTGCCAGCAGCCGCCGTTCCTACGAGCAGTACTTC.

The chain links TRBV7-2 to TRBJ2-3; unclear D gene. Trimming took off 0 bases at V and 6 bases at J, with 4 bases between the two ends. This CDR3 contains 12 residues. Per germline, CDR1 SGHTA and CDR2 FQGNSA. The CDR3 coding sequence is TGTGCCAGCAGCTTAGCCTCCGATACGCAGTATTTT. The encoded protein is CASSLASDTQYF.

The chain links TRBV7-9 to TRBJ1-5, with TRBD1 identical over 9 bases. J lost 4 bases, V lost 5 bases, and 9 bases had no gene match. The V gene's germline CDR1 is SEHNR and CDR2 FQNEAQ (reference sequence). The CDR3 consists of 16 residues. The CDR3 DNA sequence: TGTGCCAGCAGCCCGTCGGGACAGGGACTTAATCAGCCCCAGCATTTT. This gives the protein CASSPSGQGLNQPQHF.

The CDR3 DNA follows: TGTGCCAGCGAGGATCAGGGTTGGGGGGGCACAGATACGCAGTATTTT. Protein sequence: CASEDQGWGGTDTQYF. The chain employs TRBV2 and TRBJ2-3, with a weak D call TRBD2 (6 bases). Germline V gene sequence: CDR1 SNHLY, CDR2 FYNNEI. The CDR3 consists of 16 residues. V lost 8 bases and J lost 1, with 19 bases in between.

The gene calls are TRBV6-1 and TRBJ2-7; possibly TRBD2 for D (6 bases). The CDR3 totals 17 residues. In germline, CDR1 is MNHNS, CDR2 SASEGT. The V end lost 4 bases, the J end lost 7 bases, and 26 bases lay between the germline ends. The DNA of the CDR3 is TGTGCCAGCAGTGCATACCTAGGTGGAGGGAAGAAAATAGAGCAGTACTTC. Protein product: CASSAYLGGGKKIEQYF.

On this clone itself: The same CDR3 can be traced to other DNA sequences in this sample. The rearrangement joins TRBV7-6 to TRBJ2-3, with TRBD2 identical over 7 bases. The V segment lost 3 bases and the J segment 2 bases; nucleotides outside the gene matches: 5. From germline, CDR1 is SGHVS and CDR2 FNYEAQ. The CDR3 is 15 amino acids. CDR3 residues: CASSLAGASTDTQYF. CDR3 bases: TGTGCCAGCAGCTTGGCGGGAGCGTCCACAGATACGCAGTATTTT.

The chain joins TRBV18 to TRBJ1-4; unclear D gene. The CDR3 has 13 amino acids. The V end lost 3 bases, the J end lost 4 bases, and 6 bases lay between the germline ends. Per the germline V gene, CDR1 is KGHSH and CDR2 is LQKENI. CDR3 loop: CASSPGVNEKLFF. The CDR3 DNA follows: TGTGCCAGCTCACCGGGAGTTAATGAAAAACTGTTTTTT.

The J gene is TRBJ2-1, the V gene TRBV5-1; 7 bases map to TRBD2. The length of the CDR3 is 15 residues. V dropped 3 bases and J dropped 5; count of bases not matched to a gene: 8. Germline loops: CDR1 SGHRS, CDR2 YFSETQ. CDR3: CASSSPGLSDNEQFF. The CDR3, as DNA: TGCGCCAGCAGCTCGCCGGGACTAAGCGACAATGAGCAGTTCTTC.

V usage is TRBV6-5 and J usage is TRBJ1-5; D is unresolved. The ends were cut back, 0 bases at V and 5 bases at J, with 8 bases in the middle. The CDR3 is 14 residues long. Germline loops: CDR1 MNHEY, CDR2 SVGAGI. The CDR3 DNA is TGTGCCAGCAGTTACTCGACCGGAGATCAGCCCCAGCATTTT. It is translated as CASSYSTGDQPQHF.

This clone occurred once. This chain connects TRBV7-3 to TRBJ2-1; D is possibly TRBD1 (5 bases). V lost 5 bases and J lost 5, with 25 bases in between. In germline, CDR1 is SGHTA, CDR2 FQGTGA. This CDR3 is 18 amino acids long. In DNA form, the CDR3 reads TGTGCCAGCAGCCTACTCGCCCTAACTCGCCTAGGGGACAATGAGCAGTTCTTC. Translating gives CASSLLALTRLGDNEQFF.

This chain uses TRBV9 with TRBJ1-6; D gene uncertain. The germline V gene has CDR1 SGDLS and CDR2 YYNGEE. The CDR3 contains 15 residues. With 0 bases removed from V and 7 bases from J, the gap between germline ends came to 11 bases. CDR3 loop: CASSVDPGSNSPLHF. The CDR3 coding sequence is TGTGCCAGCAGCGTAGATCCGGGAAGCAATTCACCCCTCCACTTT.

The gene calls are TRBV18 and TRBJ2-6; no firm D call. The CDR3 has 19 amino acids. Germline V CDR1 and CDR2: KGHSH, LQKENI. V lost 1 base and J 0 bases, leaving 16 bases between the germline ends. The CDR3 DNA sequence: TGTGCCAGCTCACCACGGCGAATCGACTTAAACTCTGGGGCCAACGTCCTGACTTTC. It encodes CASSPRRIDLNSGANVLTF. Variable domain in full (rest from reference TRBV18 and TRBJ2-6): NAGVMQNPRHLVRRRGQEARLRCSPMKGHSHVYWYRQLPEEGLKFMVYLQKENIIDESGMPKERFSAEFPKEGPSILRIQQVVRGDSAAYFCASSPRRIDLNSGANVLTFGAGSRLTVL.

The chain recombines TRBV2 with TRBJ1-5; a weak D match, TRBD1 (6 bases). V was cut by 6 bases and J by 3 bases, with 15 bases left in between. CDR3 length equals 15 residues. Germline CDR1 SNHLY, CDR2 FYNNEI. For the CDR3, the DNA is TGTGCCAGCAGGGCAGGGGTAGGTCCCAATCAGCCCCAGCATTTT. The encoded protein is CASRAGVGPNQPQHF.

As for this clone: Other DNA sequences of this sample code for an identical CDR3. The CDR3, as DNA: TGTGCCACCAGCAGAGTAGCGGGCGGAGCCAAAAACATTCAGTACTTC. It codes for CATSRVAGGAKNIQYF. The V gene is TRBV15, the J gene TRBJ2-4; 7 bases line up with TRBD2. After removal of 1 base from V and 0 bases from J, the junction contained 3 bases not matched to a gene. CDR1 and CDR2 (germline): LNHNV, YYDKDF (reference sequence). The CDR3 length is 16 residues.